This T cell receptor beta chain was observed in a study of T cell responses to AZD1222 COVID-19 vaccine. Regarding the study as a whole: In a largely white British group with more females than males, clonal diversity was possibly underestimated. Reports say nearly half of spike-specific TCRs go after unmutated variant regions.

This table comes from immunoSEQ multiplex PCR, and its TCRdb copy is limited to in-frame clones, with some not included. The sample comprises tens of thousands of clones, about 88% of which are singletons, and about 7.1% rests with the top ten. As to this clone: Its antigen is undetermined.

The CDR3 consists of 13 residues. Trimming took 6 bases from V and 6 from J, leaving 12 bases between them. Per the germline V gene, CDR1 is MNHEY and CDR2 is SVGAGI. The chain couples TRBV6-5 to TRBJ1-5, with D perhaps matching TRBD1 (5 bases). The sequences come from peripheral blood, collected 28 days after the second AZD1222 dose. The sequence was collected from an adult who received the AZD1222 COVID-19 vaccine. The CDR3 loop reads CASSGQEGQPQHF. In DNA form, the CDR3 reads TGTGCCAGCAGCGGACAAGAGGGTCAGCCCCAGCATTTT.